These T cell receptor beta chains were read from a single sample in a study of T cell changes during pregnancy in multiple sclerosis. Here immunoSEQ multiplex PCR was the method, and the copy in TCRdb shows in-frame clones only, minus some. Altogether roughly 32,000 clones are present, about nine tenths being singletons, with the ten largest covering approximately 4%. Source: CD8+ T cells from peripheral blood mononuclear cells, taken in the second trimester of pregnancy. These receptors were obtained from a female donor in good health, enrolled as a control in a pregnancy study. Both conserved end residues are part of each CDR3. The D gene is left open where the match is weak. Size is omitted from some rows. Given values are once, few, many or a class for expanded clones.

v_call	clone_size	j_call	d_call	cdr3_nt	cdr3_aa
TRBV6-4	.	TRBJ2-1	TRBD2	TGTGCCAGCAGTGAGAAGGCTAGCGGGGGTAGAGATGAGCAGTTCTTC	CASSEKASGGRDEQFF
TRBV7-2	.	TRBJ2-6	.	TGTGCCAGCAGCTCTCGTAGCTCTGGGGCCAACGTCCTGACTTTC	CASSSRSSGANVLTF
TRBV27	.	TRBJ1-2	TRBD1	TGTGCCAGCAGTACCTCGACAGGGGAGCTTAACTATGGCTACACCTTC	CASSTSTGELNYGYTF
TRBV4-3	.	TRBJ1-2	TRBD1	TGCGCCAGCGGGCTAGGGGACAGGGGTGGCTACACCTTC	CASGLGDRGGYTF
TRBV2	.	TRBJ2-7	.	TGTGCCAGCAGTCTGGACAGCTCGTTGTCCTACGAGCAGTACTTC	CASSLDSSLSYEQYF
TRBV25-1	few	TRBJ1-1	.	TGTGCCAGCAGTACGGGGGGACAAGCTTTCTTT	CASSTGGQAFF
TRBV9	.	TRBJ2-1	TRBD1	TGTGCCAGCAGCGCACCACGGGACAGGGCCTATGATGAGCAGTTCTTC	CASSAPRDRAYDEQFF
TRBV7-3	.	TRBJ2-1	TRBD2	TGTGCCAGCAGCTTATCCCTAGCGGCTAACAATGAGCAGTTCTTC	CASSLSLAANNEQFF
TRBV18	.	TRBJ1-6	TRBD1	TGTGCCAGCTCAGCACAGGGGGCCGAGTCACCCCTCCACTTT	CASSAQGAESPLHF
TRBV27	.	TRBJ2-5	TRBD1	TGTGCCAGCAGTTTAGGACAGGGGGCGAAGACCCAGTACTTC	CASSLGQGAKTQYF
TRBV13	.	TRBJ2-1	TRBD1	TGTGCCAGCTTTTATCGGACAGGGGATAATGAGCAGTTCTTC	CASFYRTGDNEQFF
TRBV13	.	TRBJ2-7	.	TGTGCCAGCAGCCAGGGGACGGACGTGAGCGACGAGCAGTACTTC	CASSQGTDVSDEQYF
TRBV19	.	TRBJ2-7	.	TGTGCCAGTAGTATCGTCGCGGGGGCCAACTACGAGCAGTACTTC	CASSIVAGANYEQYF
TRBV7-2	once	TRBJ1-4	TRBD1	TGTGCCAGCAGCTTAACAGGGGGCCCTGAAAAACTGTTTTTT	CASSLTGGPEKLFF
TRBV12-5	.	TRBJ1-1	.	TGTGCTAGTGGTTTTTATTCCCGGGAGAACACTGAAGCTTTCTTT	CASGFYSRENTEAFF
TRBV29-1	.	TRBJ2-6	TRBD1	TGCAGCGTTGAAGAATACGTGGACAGGGTGGCTGGGGCCAACGTCCTGACTTTC	CSVEEYVDRVAGANVLTF
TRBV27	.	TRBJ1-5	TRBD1	TGTGCCAGCAGTTTATCGGGGACAGGGAACAATCAGCCCCAGCATTTT	CASSLSGTGNNQPQHF
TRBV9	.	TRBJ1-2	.	TGTGCCAGCAGCGCCGACAGTACCCATCTCTATGGCTACACCTTC	CASSADSTHLYGYTF
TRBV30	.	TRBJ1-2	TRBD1	TGTGCCTGGAGTGTAACAGGGGAGGATGGCTACACCTTC	CAWSVTGEDGYTF
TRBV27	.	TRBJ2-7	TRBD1	TGTGCCAGCAGTTCCCCGGGACAGGGGTCGGACGAGCAGTACTTC	CASSSPGQGSDEQYF
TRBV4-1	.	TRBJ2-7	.	TGCGCCAGCAGCCCCTTGACAGGTTTCCTCTCCTACGAGCAGTACTTC	CASSPLTGFLSYEQYF
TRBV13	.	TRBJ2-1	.	TGTGCCAGCAGCATCGGGGCAGGGGGGAGTAATGAGCAGTTCTTC	CASSIGAGGSNEQFF